Listed below are T cell receptor beta chains from one sample, sequenced in a study of T cell clones after liver transplantation. Clones were read by immunoSEQ multiplex PCR, and TCRdb kept only the in-frame ones, dropping some. The sample contains about 100,000 clones, 75% to 90% of which appear only once. The specimen was CD4+ T cells from blood, collected before liver transplant. The receptors here all came from a human donor who received a liver transplant. CDR3s include the opening cysteine and the closing phenylalanine or tryptophan. D genes are given only for firm matches. The listing skips clone size in some rows; elsewhere it reads once, few, many or a size class.

D gene	clone size	V gene	J gene	CDR3 protein	CDR3 DNA
-	-	TRBV7-2	TRBJ1-2	CASSPLGGYGYTF	TGTGCCAGCAGCCCACTGGGAGGGTATGGCTACACCTTC
-	-	TRBV18	TRBJ2-7	CASSPKTGPFSHEQYF	TGTGCCAGCTCACCAAAGACAGGACCGTTTAGTCACGAGCAGTACTTC
-	few	TRBV7-8	TRBJ1-5	CASSPPRSNQPQHF	TGTGCCAGCAGCCCTCCTCGGAGCAATCAGCCCCAGCATTTT
-	few	TRBV6-1	TRBJ1-2	CASTPALTGTYGYTF	TGTGCCAGCACCCCAGCCCTTACAGGAACTTATGGCTACACCTTC
-	-	TRBV14	TRBJ2-2	CASSQEIGVGELFF	TGTGCCAGCAGCCAAGAAATCGGGGTCGGGGAGCTGTTTTTT
TRBD1	-	TRBV5-4	TRBJ2-1	CASSPGTGNWNEQFF	TGTGCCAGCAGTCCCGGGACAGGGAATTGGAATGAGCAGTTCTTC
-	-	TRBV7-7	TRBJ2-3	CASSLLPGSRDTQYF	TGTGCCAGCAGCTTACTACCAGGGTCGAGAGATACGCAGTATTTT
TRBD2	-	TRBV18	TRBJ2-1	CASSPSSGGGVEQFF	TGTGCCAGCTCACCGTCTAGCGGGGGGGGCGTTGAGCAGTTCTTC
-	-	TRBV27	TRBJ2-5	CASSLRGFATQYF	TGTGCCAGCAGTTTAAGAGGGTTTGCGACCCAGTACTTC
-	-	TRBV28	TRBJ1-2	CASSFLGREDYGYTF	TGTGCCAGCAGTTTCCTGGGCAGGGAGGACTATGGCTACACCTTC
TRBD2	-	TRBV19	TRBJ2-1	CASSASGRHNEQFF	TGTGCCAGTAGTGCAAGCGGGAGGCACAATGAGCAGTTCTTC
-	-	TRBV7-2	TRBJ2-5	CASSLDRRETQYF	TGTGCCAGCAGCTTAGACAGGCGAGAGACCCAGTACTTC
TRBD1	-	TRBV11-2	TRBJ2-7	CASSQTGGSGSYEQYF	TGTGCCAGCAGCCAGACAGGGGGTTCAGGCTCCTACGAGCAGTACTTC
-	-	TRBV5-6	TRBJ1-2	CASSPGPASNGYTF	TGTGCCAGCAGCCCGGGACCGGCCTCTAATGGCTACACCTTC
-	-	TRBV19	TRBJ2-2	CASKRVQRNTGELFF	TGTGCCAGTAAGAGGGTACAGAGGAACACCGGGGAGCTGTTTTTT
-	-	TRBV9	TRBJ2-5	CASSVDPQETQYF	TGTGCCAGCAGCGTAGACCCCCAAGAGACCCAGTACTTC
-	-	TRBV7-3	TRBJ2-2	CASSLGGSNTGELFF	TGTGCCAGCAGCTTAGGGGGTTCGAACACCGGGGAGCTGTTTTTT
-	-	TRBV13	TRBJ2-7	CASSSRTRSYEQYF	TGTGCCAGCAGCTCCCGGACCCGGTCCTACGAGCAGTACTTC
TRBD1	-	TRBV15	TRBJ2-2	CATSSPPGQGNTGELFF	TGTGCCACCAGCAGCCCCCCGGGACAGGGCAACACCGGGGAGCTGTTTTTT
-	-	TRBV5-8	TRBJ2-1	CASSLGRATYNEQFF	TGTGCCAGCAGCTTGGGCAGGGCTACCTACAATGAGCAGTTCTTC
-	once	TRBV5-6	TRBJ1-1	CASSLAREAFF	TGTGCCAGCAGCTTGGCCAGAGAAGCTTTCTTT
TRBD1	few	TRBV5-1	TRBJ2-7	CASSLNRGSIEQYF	TGCGCCAGCAGCTTGAACAGGGGGTCGATCGAGCAGTACTTC
-	-	TRBV29-1	TRBJ2-5	CSVGQETQYF	TGCAGCGTAGGGCAAGAGACCCAGTACTTC
TRBD1	-	TRBV29-1	TRBJ2-5	CSVGRQGWGETQYF	TGCAGCGTTGGGCGACAGGGTTGGGGGGAGACCCAGTACTTC
-	once	TRBV19	TRBJ2-2	CASSGGSNTGELFF	TGTGCCAGCTCGGGGGGCTCGAACACCGGGGAGCTGTTTTTT
TRBD2	-	TRBV7-2	TRBJ2-7	CASSSQRGGSYEQYF	TGTGCCAGCAGCTCCCAGCGGGGGGGCTCCTACGAGCAGTACTTC
TRBD2	-	TRBV5-8	TRBJ2-3	CASSYGTRNTDTQYF	TGTGCCAGCAGCTACGGGACTAGGAACACAGATACGCAGTATTTT
-	once	TRBV4-1	TRBJ2-1	CASSQEQGRDEQFF	TGCGCCAGCAGCCAAGAGCAGGGCCGCGATGAGCAGTTCTTC
-	-	TRBV5-8	TRBJ1-2	CASSPSGGVSLYGYTF	TGTGCCAGCAGCCCCTCGGGCGGGGTCTCTCTCTATGGCTACACCTTC
TRBD2	-	TRBV11-3	TRBJ2-1	CASSLGRLAGVLNEQFF	TGTGCCAGCAGCTTAGGCAGACTAGCGGGAGTTCTCAATGAGCAGTTCTTC
-	few	TRBV4-1	TRBJ1-5	CASSQDPNQPQHF	TGCGCCAGCAGCCAAGACCCAAATCAGCCCCAGCATTTT
TRBD2	-	TRBV7-2	TRBJ2-2	CASSKRGGPANTGELFF	TGTGCCAGCAGCAAGCGGGGGGGCCCCGCGAACACCGGGGAGCTGTTTTTT
-	-	TRBV7-2	TRBJ2-1	CASTTPAVNEQFF	TGTGCCAGCACCACCCCCGCGGTTAATGAGCAGTTCTTC
-	-	TRBV6-6	TRBJ2-7	CASSYGGLETYEQYF	TGTGCCAGCAGTTATGGCGGACTCGAGACATACGAGCAGTACTTC
-	-	TRBV19	TRBJ2-2	CASSIRLNTGELFF	TGTGCCAGTAGTATACGGCTTAACACCGGGGAGCTGTTTTTT
TRBD1	-	TRBV5-1	TRBJ2-3	CASSPGTVSDTQYF	TGCGCCAGCAGCCCCGGGACAGTGTCAGATACGCAGTATTTT
-	-	TRBV27	TRBJ1-5	CASSRLGGLQPQHF	TGTGCCAGCAGCCGTCTGGGGGGTCTTCAGCCCCAGCATTTT
-	-	TRBV28	TRBJ2-1	CASSLLGGARDNEQFF	TGTGCCAGCAGTTTATTAGGGGGGGCGAGGGACAATGAGCAGTTCTTC
-	-	TRBV29-1	TRBJ1-3	CSVGTGGTSGNTIYF	TGCAGCGTTGGAACCGGGGGTACCTCTGGAAACACCATATATTTT
TRBD2	-	TRBV7-2	TRBJ2-7	CAWSGLAGTYEQYF	TGTGCCTGGAGCGGACTAGCGGGGACCTACGAGCAGTACTTC
-	-	TRBV9	TRBJ1-3	CASSSKETASGNTIYF	TGTGCCAGCAGCTCAAAAGAGACAGCCTCTGGAAACACCATATATTTT
-	-	TRBV5-4	TRBJ1-2	CASSLEGPGGGYTF	TGTGCCAGCAGCTTGGAAGGTCCTGGGGGAGGCTACACCTTC
TRBD1	-	TRBV6-1	TRBJ1-5	CASIKGQGTLGVQHF	TGTGCCAGCATTAAGGGACAGGGAACCTTGGGGGTTCAGCATTTT
TRBD2	-	TRBV6-6	TRBJ2-2	CASSRETSKGGELFF	TGTGCCAGCAGTCGAGAGACTAGCAAGGGCGGGGAGCTGTTTTTT
-	-	TRBV9	TRBJ2-2	CASSVGSDANTGELFF	TGTGCCAGCAGCGTAGGTAGCGATGCGAACACCGGGGAGCTGTTTTTT
-	-	TRBV18	TRBJ1-4	CASSPRGATNEKLFF	TGTGCCAGCTCACCGCGGGGGGCAACTAATGAAAAACTGTTTTTT
-	-	TRBV5-8	TRBJ1-1	CASSWGRNTEAFF	TGTGCCAGCAGCTGGGGGCGAAACACTGAAGCTTTCTTT
-	few	TRBV7-2	TRBJ1-4	CASCRGAQEKLFF	TGTGCCAGCTGCCGGGGGGCGCAAGAAAAACTGTTTTTT
-	-	TRBV28	TRBJ2-2	CASSPGTVISWELFF	TGTGCCAGCAGCCCCGGGACGGTTATATCGTGGGAGCTGTTTTTT
TRBD2	-	TRBV6-4	TRBJ2-1	CASSWTSGGSTGEQFF	TGTGCCAGCAGTTGGACTAGCGGGGGGTCGACCGGTGAGCAGTTCTTC
TRBD2	-	TRBV11-3	TRBJ2-1	CASSLAPSGYNEQFF	TGTGCCAGCAGCTTAGCCCCTAGCGGATACAATGAGCAGTTCTTC
TRBD2	-	TRBV5-1	TRBJ2-2	CASSLGAGGRNTGELFF	TGCGCCAGCAGCTTGGGAGCGGGGGGCCGAAACACCGGGGAGCTGTTTTTT
-	-	TRBV28	TRBJ1-1	CASNTGSPEAFF	TGTGCCAGCAATACCGGGAGCCCTGAAGCTTTCTTT
-	-	TRBV19	TRBJ1-5	CASNSGGKHQPQHF	TGTGCCAGCAATAGCGGGGGAAAGCATCAGCCCCAGCATTTT
TRBD1	-	TRBV7-2	TRBJ2-7	CASSLQGFNEQYF	TGTGCCAGCAGCCTACAGGGGTTCAACGAGCAGTACTTC
-	-	TRBV27	TRBJ1-1	CASSLRGYTEAFF	TGTGCCAGCAGTTTAAGGGGTTACACTGAAGCTTTCTTT
-	-	TRBV15	TRBJ1-5	CATAGGGAVSNQPQHF	TGTGCCACCGCGGGGGGAGGGGCCGTTAGCAATCAGCCCCAGCATTTT
-	-	TRBV9	TRBJ1-5	CASSEGNGNQPQHF	TGTGCCAGCAGCGAAGGTAATGGCAATCAGCCCCAGCATTTT
-	-	TRBV7-2	TRBJ2-1	CASSTTGTQVKQFF	TGTGCCAGCAGTACGACCGGGACTCAAGTAAAGCAGTTCTTC